One T cell receptor (beta chain) is described in this entry. This clonotype showed up many times. This receptor's antigen is unknown. No qualities accompany the bases; no much larger clone lies one base away. The data were obtained in a study of identical twins (TCRdb year 2016). In terms of the full investigation: The study deep-sequenced TCR alpha and beta repertoires from monozygotic twins, unrelated adults of various ages and cord blood to test whether fetal clonotypes persist. To rule out contamination, replicate twin experiments were performed at different times with different library preparation protocols. Results the study describes overall, beyond this receptor: Zero-insertion analyses could be partly confounded by invariant T cells such as MAIT and iNKT, though diverse VJ usage argued against such confounding for most clonotypes. In monozygotic twins, recombination models systematically underestimated out-of-frame TCR alpha sharing, but the models matched the sharing seen between unrelated individuals. Compared with coincidental sharing between unrelated individuals, an excess of low generation-probability sequences was observed among out-of-frame TCR alpha sequences shared between twins. Conclusions relied on cross-sectional statistical analysis, since the same donors could not be followed over many years. The excess sharing between twins in beta out-of-frame sequences was weaker because fewer shared sequences reduced the signal-to-noise ratio. Abundant cord blood beta clonotypes carried fewer insertions; young adult naive repertoires showed a weaker similar trend, while memory repertoires showed none.

Every donor was a healthy Caucasian. Three unrelated non-twin adults were also sequenced: a male aged 18 to 30, a male aged 50 to 60 and a female aged 50 to 60. Miltenyi CD45RO+ enrichment and human naive T-cell isolation kits were used to isolate memory (CD45RO+) and naive T cells from PBMC. The protocol used for the library was 5' RACE. Reads for this sample came from an Illumina HiSeq 2000. A universal primer binding site was introduced by template switching, and a unique molecular identifier was present in the final cDNA, enabling accurate counting of TCR cDNA molecules. First-strand cDNA for TCR alpha and beta chains was synthesized from specific primers in the conserved constant-segment region. Each cDNA library was double barcoded, with a SMART-Mk sample barcode plus Illumina barcodes, to control for contamination. TruSeq adapter sequences and Illumina sample barcodes were added in two successive PCR steps. The TCR alpha and beta cDNA libraries were sequenced on the Illumina HiSeq platform using custom primers. Turning to the authors' computational methods: Raw reads were processed with MiGEC to extract unique molecular identifiers, and MiXCR was used to determine CDR3 positions. For each individual, recombination models were inferred using an EM algorithm with the repgenHMM and IGoR tools. The analysis of shared clonotypes was done with the tcR package in R, with sharing normalized by the product of cloneset sizes. Out-of-frame nonproductive sequences were analyzed to study raw recombination free of thymic and clonal selection effects. The raw public reads went through TCRdb reprocessing: fastp at Q25, MiXCR clone calling, in-frame beta chains kept. Under each unique CDR3 protein, matching rows form one entry showing the most common genes and DNA. These V and J calls derive from TCRdb rather than the authors' analysis. Present in this sample are some 710,000 distinct CDR3 sequences, 5.5% to 6.5% of which were seen just once. Around 2% of the sample goes to the ten largest clones.

V drops 2 bases and J drops 11 bases, leaving 16 bases in between. The CDR3 starts with the cysteine, ends with the phenylalanine, and has 14 residues. Of the read, only the CDR3 DNA is kept; its 42 bases are in frame from base 1. The TCR originated in a man aged 18-30 years in good health. Sequenced sample: naive T cells sorted from blood. In light of the paper, this sample's cell subset or site label describes: cells isolated with a human naive T-cell isolation kit. The chain is encoded by TRBV12-3 or TRBV12-4 joined to TRBJ2-1; a tentative D match to TRBD1 spans 6 bases. The CDR3 protein: CASSLSSGAKKQFF. The DNA reads as follows: TGTGCCAGCAGTTTAAGTTCAGGGGCCAAGAAGCAGTTCTTC.